This TCR beta chain is drawn from a study of cytomegalovirus exposure and HLA in healthy donors. Study-wide findings and caveats: Rare TCR sequences dominated, though some public TCRs recurred in many donors. When analyzed later, the rates of TCR association showed variation by HLA locus, with DRB1 the most and HLA-C the fewest.

As concerns this clone: The antigen remains undetermined.

PCR employed 60 Vbeta and 13 Jbeta primers. Some clones are missing from TCRdb's copy, which holds only in-frame ones; the method was immunoSEQ multiplex PCR. This sample carries over 150,000 clones, roughly 80% of them seen once, and the ten largest clones take around 7%. The CDR3 runs to 17 residues. The trim removed 4 bases at V and 5 bases at J, leaving 11 bases unmatched. Germline V gene lookup returns CDR1 SGHNT and CDR2 YYREEE (reference sequence). V and J are TRBV5-4 and TRBJ2-3, with TRBD2 identical over 12 bases. The sequence was collected from a man aged 30 to 45 in good health and CMV-seropositive. Sequencing was carried out using PBMCs. CDR3 nucleotides: TGTGCCAGCAGCAGACCCCTAGCGGGAGGGCTCCAAGATACGCAGTATTTT. This gives the protein CASSRPLAGGLQDTQYF. Full variable domain (rest looked up from reference TRBV5-4 and TRBJ2-3): ETGVTQSPTHLIKTRGQQVTLRCSSQSGHNTVSWYQQALGQGPQFIFQYYREEENGRGNFPPRFSGLQFPNYSSELNVNALELDDSALYLCASSRPLAGGLQDTQYFGPGTRLTVL.